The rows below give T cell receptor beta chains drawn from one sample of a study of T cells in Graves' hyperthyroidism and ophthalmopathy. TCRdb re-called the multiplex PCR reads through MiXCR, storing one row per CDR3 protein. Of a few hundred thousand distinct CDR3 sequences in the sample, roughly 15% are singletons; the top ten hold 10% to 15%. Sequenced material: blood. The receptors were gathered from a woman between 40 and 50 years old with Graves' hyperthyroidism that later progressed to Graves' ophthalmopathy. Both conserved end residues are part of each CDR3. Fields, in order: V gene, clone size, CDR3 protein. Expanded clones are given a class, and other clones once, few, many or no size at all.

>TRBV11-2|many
CASSSVRLAGPRVTQYF
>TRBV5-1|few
CASSLVYLREAGGPDTQYF
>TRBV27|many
CASSPEGLAAPLYEQYF
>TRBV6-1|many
CASSSRQGYTEAFF
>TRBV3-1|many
CASSQEGLGTEAFF
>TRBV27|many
CASSLMGLPESPLHF
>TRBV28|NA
CASSFRLVGGEQYF
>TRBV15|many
CATSRGSSNTIYF
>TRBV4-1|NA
CASSQAHGEWSYNEQFF
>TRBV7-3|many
CASSQGADYNEQFF
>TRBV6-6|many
CASSYSGLANEQFF
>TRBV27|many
CASSLAWGMNTEAFF
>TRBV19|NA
CARCCRSVDTQYF
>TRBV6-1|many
CASSPRRGHIEKLFF
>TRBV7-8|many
CASSLLGTTSYNEQFF
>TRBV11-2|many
CASWTGGANSPLHF
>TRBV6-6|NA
CASSYTNEKLFF
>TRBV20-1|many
CSARAYLQGGFDEQYF
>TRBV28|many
CASSFPPRQYF
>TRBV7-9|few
CASSSIRDRGEDTQYF
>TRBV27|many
CASSLAGDGYGYTF
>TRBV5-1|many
CASREDPSAFNEKLFF
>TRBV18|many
CASSPLETGGSTEAFF
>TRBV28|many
CASSHWDISGNTIYF
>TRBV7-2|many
CASSTTSSYNEQFF
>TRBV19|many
CASSIRDLAFF
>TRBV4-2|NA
CASSLDPLWGSPLHF
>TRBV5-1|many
CASRMVASEYNEQFF
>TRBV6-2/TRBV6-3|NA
CASSYSRGRPGLGQPQHF
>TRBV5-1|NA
CASSSGTSGIGYEQYF
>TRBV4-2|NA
CASSIPTGSYNEQFF
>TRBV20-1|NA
CSARDKGTAITGELFF
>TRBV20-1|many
CSARLAVPSSYNEQFF
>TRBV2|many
CASRGSGGTYEQYF
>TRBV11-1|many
CASSLRGWGQGETQYF
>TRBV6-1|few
CASRKGPVPNEKLFF
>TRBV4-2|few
CASSQVPGQGRYEQYF
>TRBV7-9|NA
CASSLPTGAGGYTF
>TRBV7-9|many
CASSYGTGNQPQHF
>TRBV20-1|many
CSARLPTGGPTQYF
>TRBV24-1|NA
CATIPAHRYGYTF
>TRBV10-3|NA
CAISEAGISAGANQETQYF
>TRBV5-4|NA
CASSFRGGGTEQYF
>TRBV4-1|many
CASSQLSLGAFTGELFF
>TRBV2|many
CASSGAWGRQPQHF
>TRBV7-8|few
CASTFGGAGMANTGELFF
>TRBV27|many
CASSYRDRGYEQYF